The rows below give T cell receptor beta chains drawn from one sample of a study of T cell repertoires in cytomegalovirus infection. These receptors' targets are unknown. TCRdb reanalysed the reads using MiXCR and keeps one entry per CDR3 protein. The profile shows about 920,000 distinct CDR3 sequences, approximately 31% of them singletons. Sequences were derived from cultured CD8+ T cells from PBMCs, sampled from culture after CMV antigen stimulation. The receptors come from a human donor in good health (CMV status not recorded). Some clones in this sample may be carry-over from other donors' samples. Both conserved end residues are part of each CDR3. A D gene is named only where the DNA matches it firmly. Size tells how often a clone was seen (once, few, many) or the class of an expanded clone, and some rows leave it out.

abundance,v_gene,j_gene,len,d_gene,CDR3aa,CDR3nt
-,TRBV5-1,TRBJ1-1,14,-,CASRGTGWDTEAFF,TGCGCCAGCAGAGGAACAGGGTGGGACACTGAAGCTTTCTTT
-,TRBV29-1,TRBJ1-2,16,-,CSVEGNFFGGDYGYTF,TGCAGCGTTGAAGGGAACTTCTTCGGCGGGGACTATGGCTACACCTTC
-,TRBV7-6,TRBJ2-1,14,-,CASSLETNNNEQFF,TGTGCTAGCAGCTTAGAAACCAACAACAATGAGCAGTTCTTC
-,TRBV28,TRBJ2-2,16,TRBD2,CASRNAGTINTGELFF,TGTGCCAGCAGGAACGCCGGGACTATTAACACCGGGGAGCTGTTTTTT
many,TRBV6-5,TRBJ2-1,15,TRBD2,CASSYGRGAYNEQFF,TGTGCCAGCAGTTACGGGAGGGGTGCCTACAATGAGCAGTTCTTC
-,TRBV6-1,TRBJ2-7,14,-,CASSYLGDPNEQYF,TGTGCCAGCAGTTACCTGGGAGATCCCAACGAGCAGTACTTC
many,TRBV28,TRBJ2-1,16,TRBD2,CASSLIKAGGIDEQFF,TGTGCCAGCAGTTTAATAAAGGCGGGGGGGATCGATGAGCAGTTCTTC
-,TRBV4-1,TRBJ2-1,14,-,CASSQQPAPDEQFF,TGCGCCAGCAGCCAGCAGCCAGCGCCGGATGAGCAGTTCTTC
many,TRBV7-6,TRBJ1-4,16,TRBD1,CASSPTQLTGTEKLFF,TGTGCCAGCAGCCCAACTCAGCTGACAGGGACAGAAAAACTGTTTTTT
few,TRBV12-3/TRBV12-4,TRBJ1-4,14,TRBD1,CASIKEGAREKLFF,TGTGCCAGCATCAAAGAGGGGGCTCGTGAAAAACTGTTTTTT
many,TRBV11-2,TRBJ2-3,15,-,CASSLLGRRTDTQYF,TGTGCCAGCAGCTTATTGGGAAGACGCACAGATACGCAGTATTTT
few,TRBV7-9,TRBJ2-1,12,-,CASGRQGSEQFF,TGTGCCAGCGGCCGGCAGGGCAGTGAGCAGTTCTTC
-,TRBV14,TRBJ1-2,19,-,CASSPPGGTFSQRVYGYTF,TGTGCCAGCAGCCCACCCGGCGGGACATTTTCACAAAGAGTCTATGGCTACACCTTC
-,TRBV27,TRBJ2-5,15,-,CASSLQGRVQETQYF,TGTGCCAGCAGTTTACAGGGCAGGGTGCAAGAGACCCAGTACTTC
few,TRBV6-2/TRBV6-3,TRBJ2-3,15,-,CASSNQGFPTDTQYF,TGTGCCAGCAGTAATCAGGGGTTTCCCACAGATACGCAGTATTTT
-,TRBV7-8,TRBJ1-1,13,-,CASGAGLLTEAFF,TGTGCCAGCGGAGCGGGCCTACTCACTGAAGCTTTCTTT
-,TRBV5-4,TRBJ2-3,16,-,CASSLEEQVLLDTQYF,TGTGCCAGCAGCTTGGAGGAGCAGGTACTTCTGGATACGCAGTATTTT
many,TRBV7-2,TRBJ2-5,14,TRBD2,CASRALGGKETQYF,TGTGCCAGCAGAGCCCTGGGGGGGAAAGAGACCCAGTACTTC
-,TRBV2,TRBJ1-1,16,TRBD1,CASSAAGQGLNTEAFF,TGTGCCAGCAGTGCTGCGGGACAGGGTTTGAACACTGAAGCTTTCTTT
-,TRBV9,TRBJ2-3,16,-,CASSVAGHFSTDTQYF,TGTGCCAGCAGCGTAGCGGGACACTTTAGTACAGATACGCAGTATTTT
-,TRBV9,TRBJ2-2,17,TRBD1,CASSAPRTGPSTGELFF,TGTGCCAGCAGCGCCCCACGGACAGGGCCCTCCACCGGGGAGCTGTTTTTT
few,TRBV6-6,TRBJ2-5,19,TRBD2,CASSPLGKGLAFDQETQYF,TGTGCCAGCAGTCCCTTGGGGAAGGGACTAGCGTTCGACCAAGAGACCCAGTACTTC
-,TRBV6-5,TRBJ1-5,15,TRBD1,CASSEGTGRRQPQHF,TGTGCCAGCAGTGAGGGGACAGGTCGTCGTCAGCCCCAGCATTTT
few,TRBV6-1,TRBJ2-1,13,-,CASSVDYYNEQFF,TGTGCCAGCAGTGTGGACTACTACAATGAGCAGTTCTTC
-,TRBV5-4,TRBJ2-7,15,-,CASSLVEAPLSEQYF,TGTGCCAGCAGCTTGGTAGAGGCTCCCTTGTCCGAGCAGTACTTC
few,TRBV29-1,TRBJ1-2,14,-,CSVGAGTGGWGYTF,TGCAGCGTTGGGGCTGGAACAGGAGGTTGGGGCTACACCTTC
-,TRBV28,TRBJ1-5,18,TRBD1,CASSHDRVRGYSNQPQHF,TGTGCCAGCAGTCACGACAGGGTAAGGGGTTATAGCAATCAGCCCCAGCATTTT
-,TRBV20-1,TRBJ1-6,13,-,CSASELINSPLHF,TGCAGTGCTAGTGAACTGATTAATTCACCCCTCCACTTT
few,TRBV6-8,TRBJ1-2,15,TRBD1,CASSFTGGAEYGYTF,TGTGCCAGCAGTTTCACAGGGGGCGCTGAATATGGCTACACCTTC
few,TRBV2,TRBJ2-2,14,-,CATAGEGSTGELFF,TGTGCCACCGCAGGGGAAGGAAGCACCGGGGAGCTGTTTTTT
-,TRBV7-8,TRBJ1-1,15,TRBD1,CANSQQGGWGTEAFF,TGTGCCAACAGCCAACAGGGGGGATGGGGCACTGAAGCTTTCTTT
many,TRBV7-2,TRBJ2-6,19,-,CASSFSQITALAGANVLTF,TGTGCCAGCAGCTTCTCTCAGATTACAGCGCTAGCTGGGGCCAACGTCCTGACTTTC
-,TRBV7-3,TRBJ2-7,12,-,CASSVTGYEQYF,TGTGCCAGCAGCGTTACAGGCTACGAGCAGTACTTC
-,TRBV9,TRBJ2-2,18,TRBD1,CASSVALDRGVGTGELFF,TGTGCCAGCAGCGTAGCCCTGGACAGGGGAGTAGGTACCGGGGAGCTGTTTTTT
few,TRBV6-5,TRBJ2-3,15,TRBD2,CASSYGTGGGDTQYF,TGTGCCAGCAGTTACGGGACGGGGGGAGGAGATACGCAGTATTTT
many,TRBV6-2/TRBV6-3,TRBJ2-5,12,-,CASKGIRETQYF,TGTGCCAGCAAGGGGATTCGAGAGACCCAGTACTTC
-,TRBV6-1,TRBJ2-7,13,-,CASSEKMGYEQYF,TGTGCCAGCAGTGAAAAGATGGGCTACGAGCAGTACTTC
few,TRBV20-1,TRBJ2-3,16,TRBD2,CSARLAGGKFRDTQYF,TGCAGTGCTAGGCTAGCGGGGGGCAAGTTTAGAGATACGCAGTATTTT
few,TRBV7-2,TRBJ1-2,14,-,CASSLNRGNYGYTF,TGTGCCAGCAGCCTAAATCGCGGGAACTATGGCTACACCTTC
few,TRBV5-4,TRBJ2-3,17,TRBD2,CASSFGSGGRSTDTQYF,TGTGCCAGCAGCTTCGGGAGCGGGGGCCGTAGCACAGATACGCAGTATTTT
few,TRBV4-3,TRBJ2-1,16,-,CASSQLPRGIYNEQFF,TGCGCCAGCAGCCAGTTACCTAGGGGAATATACAATGAGCAGTTCTTC
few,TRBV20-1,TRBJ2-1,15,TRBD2,CSASTSRTSANEQFF,TGCAGTGCTTCTACGTCTCGGACTAGCGCTAATGAGCAGTTCTTC
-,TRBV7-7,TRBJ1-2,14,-,CASNLDRLLYGYTF,TGTGCTAGCAACTTGGACAGACTTCTTTATGGCTACACCTTC
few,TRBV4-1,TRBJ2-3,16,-,CASSQEHYRFTDTQYF,TGCGCCAGCAGCCAAGAGCACTACCGCTTCACAGATACGCAGTATTTT
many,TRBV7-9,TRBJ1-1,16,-,CASSLGDRPKSSEAFF,TGTGCCAGCAGCTTAGGAGACAGGCCCAAGTCTAGTGAAGCTTTCTTT
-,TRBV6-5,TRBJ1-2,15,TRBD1,CASSYSGTGHDGYTF,TGTGCCAGCAGTTACTCGGGGACAGGGCATGATGGCTACACCTTC
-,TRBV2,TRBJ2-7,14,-,CASISATLSYEQYF,TGTGCCAGCATTTCAGCGACGCTCTCCTACGAGCAGTACTTC
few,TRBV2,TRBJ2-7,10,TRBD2,CASSGVEQYF,TGTGCCAGTAGCGGGGTGGAGCAGTACTTC
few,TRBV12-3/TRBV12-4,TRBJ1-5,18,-,CASSIAFWGRYSNQPQHF,TGTGCCAGCAGCATCGCCTTTTGGGGGCGATATAGCAATCAGCCCCAGCATTTT
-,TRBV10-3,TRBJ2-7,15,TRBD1,CAISNRDRASYEQYF,TGTGCCATCAGCAACCGGGACAGAGCCTCCTACGAGCAGTACTTC
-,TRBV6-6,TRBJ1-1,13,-,CASRLRGHTEAFF,TGTGCCAGCAGGCTCAGGGGCCACACTGAAGCTTTCTTT
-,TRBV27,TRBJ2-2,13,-,CASTTGSTGELFF,TGTGCCAGCACCACGGGGAGCACCGGGGAGCTGTTTTTT
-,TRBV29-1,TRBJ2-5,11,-,CSVVVEETQYF,TGCAGCGTTGTTGTTGAGGAGACCCAGTACTTC
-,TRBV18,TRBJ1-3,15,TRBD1,CASSPPQDRGDTIYF,TGTGCCAGCTCACCACCCCAGGACAGGGGGGACACCATATATTTT
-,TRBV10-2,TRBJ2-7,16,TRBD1,CASSITGGLSSYEQYF,TGCGCCAGCAGCATTACAGGGGGCTTGAGCTCCTACGAGCAGTACTTC
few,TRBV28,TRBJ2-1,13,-,CASFPEGGLEQFF,TGTGCCAGCTTCCCGGAGGGGGGGCTGGAGCAGTTCTTC
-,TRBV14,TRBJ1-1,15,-,CASSHGRAANTEAFF,TGTGCCAGCAGCCATGGGAGGGCCGCGAACACTGAAGCTTTCTTT
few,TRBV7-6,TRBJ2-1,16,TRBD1,CASSLRTGGLDNEQFF,TGTGCCAGCAGCCTACGGACAGGGGGCCTGGATAATGAGCAGTTCTTC
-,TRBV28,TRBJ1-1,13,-,CASSLCRNTEAFF,TGTGCCAGCAGTTTGTGTCGGAACACTGAAGCTTTCTTT